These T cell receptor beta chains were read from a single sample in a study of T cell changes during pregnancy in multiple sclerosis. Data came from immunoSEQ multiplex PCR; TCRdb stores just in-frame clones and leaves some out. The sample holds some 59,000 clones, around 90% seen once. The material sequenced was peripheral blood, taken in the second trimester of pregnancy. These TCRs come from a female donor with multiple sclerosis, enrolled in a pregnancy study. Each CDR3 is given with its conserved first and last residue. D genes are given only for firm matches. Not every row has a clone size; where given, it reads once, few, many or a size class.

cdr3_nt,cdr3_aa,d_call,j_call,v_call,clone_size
TGTGCCAGCAGTGAATCTGGGGGGAGCTCCTACGAGCAGTACTTC,CASSESGGSSYEQYF,-,TRBJ2-7,TRBV25-1,-
TGTGCTAGTGGGGACACAAAGGGGTACACTGAAGCTTTCTTT,CASGDTKGYTEAFF,-,TRBJ1-1,TRBV12-5,-
TGTGCCAGCAGCTCCCTAGCGGGGGCTGGTTACAATGAGCAGTTCTTC,CASSSLAGAGYNEQFF,TRBD2,TRBJ2-1,TRBV11-2,-
TGTGCCAGCAGTAGTGAGATCAAGCAGTTCTTC,CASSSEIKQFF,-,TRBJ2-1,TRBV7-2,-
TGTGCCAGCAGCGTTGGGCTAGCGGGGGGCACCGGGGAGCTGTTTTTT,CASSVGLAGGTGELFF,TRBD2,TRBJ2-2,TRBV9,-
TGTGCCAGCAGCTCTCCGAAGACAGCGACTAATGAAAAACTGTTTTTT,CASSSPKTATNEKLFF,-,TRBJ1-4,TRBV7-6,-
TGCGCCAGCAGCTTGGACAGATACACTGAAGCTTTCTTT,CASSLDRYTEAFF,-,TRBJ1-1,TRBV5-1,once
TGTGCCAGCAGCGTCGTGGGACAGGAGACAGATACGCAGTATTTT,CASSVVGQETDTQYF,TRBD1,TRBJ2-3,TRBV9,-
TGCGCCAGCAGCTTGAATTATCACAGGCAAGCAACTAATGAAAAACTGTTTTTT,CASSLNYHRQATNEKLFF,-,TRBJ1-4,TRBV5-1,-
TGTGCCAGTAGTATAAGGGAGGGGCCCAATCAGCCCCAGCATTTT,CASSIREGPNQPQHF,-,TRBJ1-5,TRBV19,-
TGTGCCAGCAGCCAAACAGGGATCGGGACTGAAGCTTTCTTT,CASSQTGIGTEAFF,-,TRBJ1-1,TRBV25-1,-
TGTGCCAGCAGCCCCCTCCGGGGGAGGTTCATAATGAACACTGAAGCTTTCTTT,CASSPLRGRFIMNTEAFF,-,TRBJ1-1,TRBV9,-
TGTGCCAGCAGTCCAGGGGGACAGGGAAGCCAGCCCCAGCATTTT,CASSPGGQGSQPQHF,TRBD1,TRBJ1-5,TRBV25-1,-
TGCGCCAGCAGCTTATTCAGGGGGAACACTGAAGCTTTCTTT,CASSLFRGNTEAFF,-,TRBJ1-1,TRBV5-1,-
TGTGCCACCAGCAGAGGGGCAGGGTCCACAGATACGCAGTATTTT,CATSRGAGSTDTQYF,-,TRBJ2-3,TRBV15,-
TGTGCCAGCTCACGGTGGCCCTGGTTAAGTAACTATGGCTACACCTTC,CASSRWPWLSNYGYTF,-,TRBJ1-2,TRBV18,-
TGCGCCAGCAGCTTGGGACTAGCGCAGTACACAGATACGCAGTATTTT,CASSLGLAQYTDTQYF,TRBD2,TRBJ2-3,TRBV5-1,-
TGTGCCAGCAGCGGAGGGTTGAATCAGCCCCAGCATTTT,CASSGGLNQPQHF,-,TRBJ1-5,TRBV11-2,-
TGTGCCAGCAGCGTGGGACAAGGAAGTGAAAAACTGTTTTTT,CASSVGQGSEKLFF,-,TRBJ1-4,TRBV7-6,-
TGTGCCAGCAGTGATGATTCCCTATATGGCTACACCTTC,CASSDDSLYGYTF,-,TRBJ1-2,TRBV2,-
TGTGCCAGTAGTATTAACAGGGACGGGAATGAGCAGTTCTTC,CASSINRDGNEQFF,-,TRBJ2-1,TRBV19,once
TGCGCCAGCAGCTTGGACAGGGAAGTGTTAGAGACCCAGTACTTC,CASSLDREVLETQYF,-,TRBJ2-5,TRBV5-1,once
TGTGCCAGCAGCTCTCGGGGGGGGCCAAACATTCAGTACTTC,CASSSRGGPNIQYF,TRBD2,TRBJ2-4,TRBV7-8,-
TGTGCCAGCAGTGATTCCCACAGGGTCGCTTCACCCCTCCACTTT,CASSDSHRVASPLHF,-,TRBJ1-6,TRBV25-1,-
TGTGCCAGCAGTGAAACCAGGAACACCGGGGAGCTGTTTTTT,CASSETRNTGELFF,-,TRBJ2-2,TRBV2,-
TGCGCCAGCGGCACGGGGTACGAAAGGACTGAAGCTTTCTTT,CASGTGYERTEAFF,-,TRBJ1-1,TRBV5-1,-
TGTGCCAGCAGCTTAAGAGTGACAGGGAGCAACTATGGCTACACCTTC,CASSLRVTGSNYGYTF,TRBD1,TRBJ1-2,TRBV7-2,-
TGTGCCAGCAGTGTGCCTCGACTAGCACCAACTAGCACAGATACGCAGTATTTT,CASSVPRLAPTSTDTQYF,TRBD2,TRBJ2-3,TRBV2,-
TGTGCCAGCAGCGATTGGACAGGGACCGGGGAGCTGTTTTTT,CASSDWTGTGELFF,TRBD1,TRBJ2-2,TRBV7-9,-
TGTGCCAGCAGGGGGGTAGCGGGGACCTACGAGCAGTACTTC,CASRGVAGTYEQYF,TRBD2,TRBJ2-7,TRBV27,-
TGCGCCAGCAGCCAAGTGGGGGGTAGCTCCTACAATGAGCAGTTCTTC,CASSQVGGSSYNEQFF,-,TRBJ2-1,TRBV4-3,-
TGTGCCAGCCGACCGGGAACTAATGAAAAACTGTTTTTT,CASRPGTNEKLFF,-,TRBJ1-4,TRBV2,-
TGCGCCAGCAGCCAGCGGGACGCCTCCTACGAGCAGTACTTC,CASSQRDASYEQYF,TRBD2,TRBJ2-7,TRBV5-1,-
TGCGCCAGCAGCTTGGAAGCGCAAGACACCGGGGAGCTGTTTTTT,CASSLEAQDTGELFF,-,TRBJ2-2,TRBV5-1,-
TGTGCCAGCTCACCACGCCGGACTGAGCGGGAGCAGTTCTTC,CASSPRRTEREQFF,-,TRBJ2-1,TRBV18,-
TGTGCCAGCAAGAACAGGGACTATGGCTACACCTTC,CASKNRDYGYTF,-,TRBJ1-2,TRBV7-9,-
TGTGCCAGCAGCGCAAGGGGATCGTTCTACAGCGAGCAGTACTTC,CASSARGSFYSEQYF,-,TRBJ2-7,TRBV9,-
TGTGCCAGCAGCTTACCCCAGACTGATACGCAGTATTTT,CASSLPQTDTQYF,-,TRBJ2-3,TRBV11-1,-
TGTGCCAGCAGCACGGACAGGGCAGAGACCCAGTACTTC,CASSTDRAETQYF,TRBD1,TRBJ2-5,TRBV5-4,-
TGTGCCAGCGGGTCAACTTTGGGCCAGCCCCAGCATTTT,CASGSTLGQPQHF,-,TRBJ1-5,TRBV2,-
TGTGCCAGCAGCCCGGGACTGATCTATGGCTACACCTTC,CASSPGLIYGYTF,-,TRBJ1-2,TRBV11-2,-